The source of this T cell receptor beta chain is a study of blood T cell repertoires in COVID-19. Whole-study context: PBMCs, B-cell-depleted T cells, or T cells were the source of the cDNA or gDNA that made up the material.

How the authors handled the data: Amplification with reference gene primers provided the estimates of nucleated cell counts. Clones were read by immunoSEQ multiplex PCR, and TCRdb kept only the in-frame ones, dropping some. The D gene and trimming were derived from the DNA, and the V and J assignments and clone size from that table. The sample has 100,000 or so clones, around 81% seen once. V was pared by 5 bases and J by 3 bases, with 14 bases between. Germline-derived CDR1 and CDR2 are SEHNR and FQNEAQ (reference sequence). There are 14 residues in the CDR3. Specimen: peripheral blood. The sequence was obtained from an elderly man with acute or convalescent COVID-19. V is TRBV7-9 and J is TRBJ2-7; D possibly corresponds to TRBD2 (6 bases). CDR3 nucleotides: TGTGCCAGCAGCAACCGGGGGACTTTCTACGAGCAGTACTTC. This codes for CASSNRGTFYEQYF.